The 21 T cell receptor beta chains below come from one sample, sequenced in a study of T cell responses to AZD1222 COVID-19 vaccine. The data were produced by immunoSEQ multiplex PCR, yet TCRdb's version contains in-frame clones alone and is incomplete. The data contain about 120,000 clones, 91% of them singletons. Sequenced here: peripheral blood, sampled on day 0 of AZD1222 vaccination. All receptors derive from an adult in good health.

The chain employs TRBV11-2 and TRBJ1-6, with a possible D match to TRBD1 (5 bases). The CDR3 has 16 residues. Germline assignment: CDR1 SGHAT and CDR2 FQNNGV. V was shortened by 5 bases and J by 6 bases, with 17 bases between the two germline ends. The CDR3 reads CASSLGGAGRNSPLHF. DNA for the CDR3: TGTGCCAGCAGCCTGGGGGGAGCCGGCCGTAATTCACCCCTCCACTTT.

The chain is built from TRBV2 and TRBJ1-3, with unresolved D. V lost 2 bases and J 9 bases, leaving 8 bases between the germline ends. The CDR3 runs 12 residues. CDR1 SNHLY and CDR2 FYNNEI come from the germline V gene. The CDR3 region is CASSERRVTIYF. DNA of the CDR3: TGTGCCAGCAGTGAACGCCGGGTCACCATATATTTT.

This chain joins TRBV6-1 and TRBJ2-1, with 12 positions matching TRBD2. The CDR3 extends over 15 amino acids. The junction had 5 bases not matched to a gene; V was cut back by 2 bases and J by 9 bases. Germline CDR1 reads MNHNS; CDR2 reads SASEGT. CDR3 amino acids: CASSELAGGPGEQFF. CDR3 bases: TGTGCCAGCAGTGAACTAGCGGGAGGGCCCGGTGAGCAGTTCTTC.

This sequence joins TRBV10-3 and TRBJ1-1; D is ambiguous. Germline-derived CDR1 and CDR2 are ENHRY and SYGVKD. The CDR3 covers 13 residues. Trimming left V 6 bases short and J 5 bases short, with 13 bases between. The CDR3 loop reads CAIRTEFGTEAFF. CDR3 DNA sequence: TGTGCCATCAGGACCGAATTTGGGACTGAAGCTTTCTTT.

The chain uses TRBV29-1 and TRBJ1-2, with D unresolved. Trimming pared 3 bases from V and 7 bases from J, leaving 15 bases between. The length of the CDR3 is 13 residues. CDR1 SQVTM and CDR2 ANQGSEA come from the germline V gene. CDR3 DNA: TGCAGCGTTGATTGGCAGAACACTGGTGGCTACACCTTC. Translation: CSVDWQNTGGYTF.

This sequence joins TRBV7-9 and TRBJ2-1; 9 positions agree with TRBD2. CDR3 size: 16 residues. CDR1 is SEHNR and CDR2 is FQNEAQ in the germline V gene (reference sequence). V gave up 5 bases and J gave up 3 bases; unmatched junction bases: 8. CDR3 loop: CASSPLAGRFYNEQFF. DNA of the CDR3: TGTGCCAGCAGCCCCCTAGCGGGAAGATTCTACAATGAGCAGTTCTTC.

This clone was recorded once. The V and J genes are TRBV21-1 and TRBJ1-6. TRBV21-1 is a documented pseudogene. CDR3 size: 16 residues. The CDR3 here is CASSIRAAGENSPLHF. The DNA for the CDR3 is TGTGCCAGCAGTATCCGGGCCGCCGGTGAGAATTCACCCCTCCACTTT.

This clone has just one count. The gene calls are TRBV27 and TRBJ1-6, with 7 bases aligning to TRBD1. The CDR3 is made up of 15 amino acids. CDR1 and CDR2 (germline): MNHEY, SMNVEV (reference sequence). V dropped 0 bases and J dropped 8; count of bases not matched to a gene: 4. The CDR3 coding sequence is TGTGCCAGCAGTTTATCAGGGGACAGTTATTCACCCCTCCACTTT. Translated: CASSLSGDSYSPLHF.

CDR3 in amino acids: CASSPLGGMTEAFF. CDR3 DNA sequence: TGTGCCAGCAGCCCCCTAGGAGGGATGACTGAAGCTTTCTTT. V is TRBV4-2 and J is TRBJ1-1, with D unresolved. The CDR3 totals 14 residues. Germline V lookup: CDR1 LGHNA, CDR2 YNFKEQ. Between the trimmed V and J ends, which lost 4 bases and 5 bases, there was a span of 14 bases.

The rearrangement uses TRBV19 and TRBJ1-4; D unclear. The CDR3 covers 14 residues. V dropped 3 bases and J dropped 8 bases, with 13 bases sitting between them. Germline V lookup: CDR1 LNHDA, CDR2 SQIVND (reference sequence). The CDR3 DNA sequence: TGTGCCAGTAGTATCCAAAATATGGAGGAAAAACTGTTTTTT. This sequence encodes CASSIQNMEEKLFF.

This chain connects TRBV21-1 to TRBJ1-5; the table's D call TRBD1 went unverified against the DNA. TRBV21-1 is marked as a pseudogene. The CDR3 loop spans 17 amino acids. The CDR3 protein is CASRGTGRLYSNQPQHF. The CDR3, as DNA: TGTGCCAGCAGGGGGACAGGGCGACTTTATAGCAATCAGCCCCAGCATTTT.

This chain uses TRBV7-2 with TRBJ2-7; tentatively, D is TRBD1 (5 bases). The CDR3 is 14 amino acids. V lost 1 base and J lost 2, with 9 bases in between. Germline values: CDR1 SGHTA, CDR2 FQGNSA. In nucleotides, the CDR3 is TGTGCCAGCAGCTTAGGTACAGGAGCCTACGAGCAGTACTTC. Translating it yields CASSLGTGAYEQYF.

The chain has TRBV2 and TRBJ1-5; D unclear. Germline V CDR1 and CDR2: SNHLY, FYNNEI. V lost 3 bases to trimming and J lost 6 bases, with 9 bases between them. The CDR3 covers 13 residues. This CDR3 reads CASSDAEGQPQHF. The CDR3 bases are TGTGCCAGCAGTGACGCAGAAGGTCAGCCCCAGCATTTT.

This clone has a handful of counts. The V gene is TRBV27, the J gene TRBJ2-7; no definite D call. Looked up from germline, CDR1 is MNHEY and CDR2 is SMNVEV (reference sequence). Trimming stripped 0 bases from V and 1 base from J, with 7 bases between. This CDR3 has 14 residues. DNA of the CDR3: TGTGCCAGCAGTTTATCTAGTACATCCTACGAGCAGTACTTC. Amino acid sequence: CASSLSSTSYEQYF.

V usage is TRBV13 and J usage is TRBJ2-7; TRBD2 agrees at 8 bases. This CDR3 is 14 amino acids long. V was clipped by 3 bases and J by 5 bases; unmatched bases: 6. Germline assignment: CDR1 PRHDT and CDR2 FYEKMQ (reference sequence). The CDR3 loop is CASSFREGRDEQYF. The CDR3 DNA reads TGTGCCAGCAGCTTTCGGGAGGGCCGCGACGAGCAGTACTTC. Drawing the rest from reference TRBV13 and TRBJ2-7, the complete variable domain is AAGVIQSPRHLIKEKRETATLKCYPIPRHDTVYWYQQGPGQDPQFLISFYEKMQSDKGSIPDRFSAQQFSDYHSELNMSSLELGDSALYFCASSFREGRDEQYFGPGTRLTVT.

V is TRBV2 and J is TRBJ1-5, with D possibly TRBD1 on 5 matching bases. The CDR3 is 15 amino acids. The V end was cut by 6 bases, the J end by 5 bases, with 17 bases between. The germline gives CDR1 SNHLY, CDR2 FYNNEI. The CDR3 DNA reads as TGTGCCAGCAGCGGACCGGGGCGAGATTATCAGCCCCAGCATTTT. Encoded protein: CASSGPGRDYQPQHF.

This clone was counted once. This rearrangement joins TRBV6-5 to TRBJ2-1; D possibly corresponds to TRBD2 (5 bases). Looked up from germline, CDR1 is MNHEY and CDR2 is SVGAGI. Trimming removed 6 bases at V and 4 bases at J, with 10 bases between. The CDR3 is 13 residues long. The CDR3 nucleotides are TGTGCCAGCAGGCTAGCAGAATACAATGAGCAGTTCTTC. It is translated as CASRLAEYNEQFF.

The chain is built from TRBV30 and TRBJ2-7; D might be TRBD1 (6 bases). This CDR3 has 14 amino acids. Germline CDR1 reads GTSNPN; CDR2 reads SVGIG (reference sequence). The V and J ends lost 0 bases and 6 bases respectively, with 15 bases between them. Here the CDR3 reads CAWSVLQGSLEQYF. DNA for the CDR3: TGTGCCTGGAGTGTACTACAGGGTAGCCTCGAGCAGTACTTC.

The J gene is TRBJ2-1, the V gene TRBV7-2; D may be TRBD2 (6 bases). CDR1 and CDR2 from the germline V gene are SGHTA and FQGNSA. The V end was cut by 1 base, the J end by 6 bases, with 16 bases between. The CDR3 length is 16 residues. The CDR3 DNA is TGTGCCAGCAGCTTAGACTCCGGGACTGGCCCCAATGAGCAGTTCTTC. Translating it yields CASSLDSGTGPNEQFF.

The chain couples TRBV18 to TRBJ2-1; 10 bases match TRBD2. Trimming took 3 bases from V and 0 from J; bases not matched to a gene: 8. This CDR3 is built from 18 residues. CDR1 is KGHSH and CDR2 is LQKENI in the germline V gene. The chain's CDR3 is CASSPRPLAGDSYNEQFF. The CDR3 nucleotides read TGTGCCAGCTCACCGCGGCCGCTAGCGGGGGACTCCTACAATGAGCAGTTCTTC. The full variable domain, rest sourced from reference TRBV18 and TRBJ2-1, is NAGVMQNPRHLVRRRGQEARLRCSPMKGHSHVYWYRQLPEEGLKFMVYLQKENIIDESGMPKERFSAEFPKEGPSILRIQQVVRGDSAAYFCASSPRPLAGDSYNEQFFGPGTRLTVL.

A single count supports this clone. This chain joins TRBV20-1 and TRBJ1-5; 7 positions agree with TRBD1. The CDR3 has 14 amino acids. The V gene end was trimmed by 3 bases and the J gene end by 7 bases; junction bases not matched to a gene: 9. Germline V lookup: CDR1 DFQATT, CDR2 SNEGSKA (reference sequence). CDR3 DNA sequence: TGCAGTGCTAGTACAGGGGATCGGGGACAGCCCCAGCATTTT. Translating gives CSASTGDRGQPQHF.